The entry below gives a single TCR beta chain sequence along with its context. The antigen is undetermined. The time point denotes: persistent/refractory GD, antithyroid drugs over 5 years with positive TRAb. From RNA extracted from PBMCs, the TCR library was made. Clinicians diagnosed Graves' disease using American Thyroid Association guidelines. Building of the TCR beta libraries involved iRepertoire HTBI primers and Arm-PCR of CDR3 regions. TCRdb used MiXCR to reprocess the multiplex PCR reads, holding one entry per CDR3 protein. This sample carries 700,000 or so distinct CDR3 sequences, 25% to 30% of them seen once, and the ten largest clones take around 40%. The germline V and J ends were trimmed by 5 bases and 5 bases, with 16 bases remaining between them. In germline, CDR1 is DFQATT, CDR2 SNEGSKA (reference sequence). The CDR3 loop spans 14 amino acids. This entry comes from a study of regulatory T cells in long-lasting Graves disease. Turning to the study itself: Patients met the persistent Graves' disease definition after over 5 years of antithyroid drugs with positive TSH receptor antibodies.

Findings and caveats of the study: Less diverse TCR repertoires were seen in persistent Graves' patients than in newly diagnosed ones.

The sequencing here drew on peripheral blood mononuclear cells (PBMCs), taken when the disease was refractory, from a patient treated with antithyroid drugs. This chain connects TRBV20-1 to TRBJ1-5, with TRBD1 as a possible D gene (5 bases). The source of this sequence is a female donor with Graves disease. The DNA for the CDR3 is TGCAGTGCTGTAACGGGGCAGGAGGATCAGCCCCAGCATTTT. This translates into CSAVTGQEDQPQHF.